These T cell receptor beta chains were read from a single sample in a study of T cell responses to AZD1222 COVID-19 vaccine. TCRdb's table, derived via immunoSEQ multiplex PCR, lists solely in-frame clones and lacks some. The table records fewer than 70,000 clones, 89% of them present only once. The material was peripheral blood, obtained 28 days after the second AZD1222 dose. The receptors stem from an adult who received the AZD1222 COVID-19 vaccine. Both conserved end residues are part of each CDR3. The order of the fields is V gene, D gene, clone size, J gene, CDR3 protein, CDR3 DNA. The D gene is left open where the match is weak. The listing skips clone size in some rows; elsewhere it reads once, few, many or a size class.

v_gene: TRBV11-2
d_gene: TRBD2
abundance: -
j_gene: TRBJ2-7
CDR3aa: CASSLSGSGYEQYF
CDR3nt: TGTGCCAGCAGCCTTAGCGGGAGTGGGTACGAGCAGTACTTC

v_gene: TRBV11-2
d_gene: TRBD1
abundance: -
j_gene: TRBJ1-6
CDR3aa: CASSFDRGFGSPLHF
CDR3nt: TGTGCCAGCAGCTTCGACAGGGGCTTTGGATCACCCCTCCACTTT

v_gene: TRBV7-6
d_gene: -
abundance: -
j_gene: TRBJ1-2
CDR3aa: CASRGGTPSKTF
CDR3nt: TGTGCCAGTCGGGGCGGGACACCGAGTAAGACCTTC

v_gene: TRBV27
d_gene: -
abundance: -
j_gene: TRBJ1-2
CDR3aa: CASCPQGDTYGYTF
CDR3nt: TGTGCCAGTTGTCCCCAGGGAGACACTTATGGCTACACCTTC

v_gene: TRBV9
d_gene: -
abundance: few
j_gene: TRBJ1-6
CDR3aa: CASSVDLDSPLHF
CDR3nt: TGTGCCAGCAGCGTAGACTTGGATTCACCCCTCCACTTT

v_gene: TRBV25-1
d_gene: -
abundance: -
j_gene: TRBJ1-5
CDR3aa: CASSERFSNQPQHF
CDR3nt: TGTGCCAGCAGTGAACGATTTAGCAATCAGCCCCAGCATTTT

v_gene: TRBV11-2
d_gene: -
abundance: once
j_gene: TRBJ1-1
CDR3aa: CASSLDMGTTEAFF
CDR3nt: TGTGCCAGCAGCTTAGATATGGGAACCACTGAAGCTTTCTTT

v_gene: TRBV6-5
d_gene: TRBD1
abundance: -
j_gene: TRBJ1-2
CDR3aa: CASSRGQGANYGYTF
CDR3nt: TGTGCCAGCAGTCGGGGACAGGGAGCTAACTATGGCTACACCTTC

v_gene: TRBV5-8
d_gene: -
abundance: -
j_gene: TRBJ2-2
CDR3aa: CASSFSQGLITGELFF
CDR3nt: TGTGCCAGCAGCTTTAGTCAGGGACTGATCACCGGGGAGCTGTTTTTT

v_gene: TRBV30
d_gene: -
abundance: -
j_gene: TRBJ2-7
CDR3aa: CAWNPGVYEQYF
CDR3nt: TGTGCCTGGAATCCAGGGGTTTACGAGCAGTACTTC

v_gene: TRBV5-6
d_gene: -
abundance: -
j_gene: TRBJ1-2
CDR3aa: CASSFTGRNYGYTF
CDR3nt: TGTGCCAGCAGCTTTACAGGGCGTAACTATGGCTACACCTTC

v_gene: TRBV10-3
d_gene: -
abundance: -
j_gene: TRBJ2-7
CDR3aa: CAISEIKGRSPYEQYF
CDR3nt: TGTGCCATCAGTGAGATCAAGGGGCGCTCCCCCTACGAGCAGTACTTC

v_gene: TRBV6-1
d_gene: -
abundance: -
j_gene: TRBJ1-5
CDR3aa: CASSEPLVNGGNQPQHF
CDR3nt: TGTGCCAGCAGTGAGCCCCTCGTAAATGGCGGCAATCAGCCCCAGCATTTT

v_gene: TRBV14
d_gene: -
abundance: -
j_gene: TRBJ1-5
CDR3aa: CASSHGAQPQHF
CDR3nt: TGTGCCAGCAGCCACGGGGCTCAGCCCCAGCATTTT

v_gene: TRBV5-1
d_gene: TRBD1
abundance: -
j_gene: TRBJ2-7
CDR3aa: CASSLYGTGGYEQYF
CDR3nt: TGCGCCAGCAGCTTATACGGGACAGGGGGCTACGAGCAGTACTTC

v_gene: TRBV27
d_gene: -
abundance: -
j_gene: TRBJ2-1
CDR3aa: CASSFRGALVGEQFF
CDR3nt: TGTGCCAGCAGTTTTAGGGGGGCGTTGGTAGGAGAGCAGTTCTTC

v_gene: TRBV5-1
d_gene: -
abundance: -
j_gene: TRBJ2-5
CDR3aa: CASSFQFQGRETQYF
CDR3nt: TGCGCCAGCAGCTTCCAGTTTCAGGGTCGGGAGACCCAGTACTTC

v_gene: TRBV19
d_gene: TRBD1
abundance: -
j_gene: TRBJ1-5
CDR3aa: CASSRGQGDQPQHF
CDR3nt: TGTGCCAGTAGTAGGGGACAGGGCGATCAGCCCCAGCATTTT

v_gene: TRBV18
d_gene: -
abundance: -
j_gene: TRBJ1-3
CDR3aa: CASSLSGTSGNTIYF
CDR3nt: TGTGCCAGCTCACTTTCCGGGACCTCTGGAAACACCATATATTTT

v_gene: TRBV24-1
d_gene: -
abundance: few
j_gene: TRBJ1-4
CDR3aa: CATSGAGSEKLFF
CDR3nt: TGTGCCACCAGTGGGGCGGGAAGCGAAAAACTGTTTTTT

v_gene: TRBV5-1
d_gene: -
abundance: once
j_gene: TRBJ1-1
CDR3aa: CASSSPNRGDTEAFF
CDR3nt: TGCGCCAGCAGCTCCCCTAATAGGGGGGACACTGAAGCTTTCTTT

v_gene: TRBV24-1
d_gene: TRBD2
abundance: -
j_gene: TRBJ2-7
CDR3aa: CATSDCERDEAYEQYF
CDR3nt: TGTGCCACCAGTGATTGTGAGCGGGACGAAGCCTACGAGCAGTACTTC

v_gene: TRBV6-5
d_gene: -
abundance: -
j_gene: TRBJ2-7
CDR3aa: CASSSETYEQYF
CDR3nt: TGTGCCAGCAGTTCCGAGACCTACGAGCAGTACTTC

v_gene: TRBV12-3/TRBV12-4
d_gene: -
abundance: -
j_gene: TRBJ2-7
CDR3aa: CASRGTGGYEQYF
CDR3nt: TGTGCCAGCAGAGGGACCGGGGGCTACGAGCAGTACTTC

v_gene: TRBV9
d_gene: -
abundance: few
j_gene: TRBJ1-3
CDR3aa: CASSVGGFSGNTIYF
CDR3nt: TGTGCCAGCAGCGTAGGGGGCTTCTCTGGAAACACCATATATTTT

v_gene: TRBV19
d_gene: -
abundance: -
j_gene: TRBJ2-3
CDR3aa: CASRQSGDTQYF
CDR3nt: TGTGCCAGTAGGCAATCCGGAGATACGCAGTATTTT

v_gene: TRBV15
d_gene: TRBD1
abundance: -
j_gene: TRBJ2-2
CDR3aa: CATSRDQGARPGELFF
CDR3nt: TGTGCCACCAGCAGAGACCAGGGGGCCCGTCCCGGGGAGCTGTTTTTT

v_gene: TRBV7-2
d_gene: -
abundance: -
j_gene: TRBJ1-4
CDR3aa: CASSSHPGGGKLFF
CDR3nt: TGTGCCAGCAGCTCCCACCCCGGGGGTGGAAAACTGTTTTTT

v_gene: TRBV11-3
d_gene: -
abundance: -
j_gene: TRBJ1-1
CDR3aa: CASSLDGGTEAFF
CDR3nt: TGTGCCAGCAGCTTAGATGGGGGGACTGAAGCTTTCTTT

v_gene: TRBV6-4
d_gene: -
abundance: -
j_gene: TRBJ2-2
CDR3aa: CASSEGTANTGELFF
CDR3nt: TGTGCCAGCAGTGAGGGGACGGCAAACACCGGGGAGCTGTTTTTT

v_gene: TRBV18
d_gene: -
abundance: -
j_gene: TRBJ1-1
CDR3aa: CASSPPLRGWSTEAFF
CDR3nt: TGTGCCAGCTCACCACCGCTCCGGGGATGGAGCACTGAAGCTTTCTTT

v_gene: TRBV19
d_gene: -
abundance: -
j_gene: TRBJ1-1
CDR3aa: CASTTLRSGFGEAFF
CDR3nt: TGTGCCAGTACTACTCTACGGTCAGGGTTCGGTGAAGCTTTCTTT

v_gene: TRBV4-1
d_gene: TRBD1
abundance: -
j_gene: TRBJ1-5
CDR3aa: CASSQAGQGASNQPQHF
CDR3nt: TGCGCCAGCAGCCAAGCGGGACAGGGGGCGAGCAATCAGCCCCAGCATTTT

v_gene: TRBV30
d_gene: TRBD2
abundance: -
j_gene: TRBJ2-7
CDR3aa: CAWSVQRGGDFSYEQYF
CDR3nt: TGTGCCTGGAGTGTACAGCGGGGGGGCGATTTTTCCTACGAGCAGTACTTC

v_gene: TRBV11-2
d_gene: -
abundance: once
j_gene: TRBJ2-3
CDR3aa: CASSLARPSTDTQYF
CDR3nt: TGTGCCAGCAGCTTAGCGCGCCCATCCACAGATACGCAGTATTTT

v_gene: TRBV7-9
d_gene: -
abundance: once
j_gene: TRBJ1-4
CDR3aa: CASSVAAGGKLFF
CDR3nt: TGTGCCAGCAGCGTTGCTGCGGGGGGAAAACTGTTTTTT

v_gene: TRBV12-5
d_gene: TRBD1
abundance: once
j_gene: TRBJ2-7
CDR3aa: CASGLTDRASYEQYF
CDR3nt: TGTGCTAGTGGTTTGACGGACAGGGCGTCCTACGAGCAGTACTTC

v_gene: TRBV6-5
d_gene: -
abundance: -
j_gene: TRBJ1-1
CDR3aa: CASSKTMNTEAFF
CDR3nt: TGTGCCAGCAGTAAAACTATGAACACTGAAGCTTTCTTT

v_gene: TRBV7-9
d_gene: -
abundance: -
j_gene: TRBJ2-3
CDR3aa: CASSLSSGNTDTQYF
CDR3nt: TGTGCCAGCAGCTTGAGTAGCGGTAACACAGATACGCAGTATTTT

v_gene: TRBV7-2
d_gene: TRBD1
abundance: few
j_gene: TRBJ2-1
CDR3aa: CASSLEAGTGNLQFF
CDR3nt: TGTGCCAGCAGCTTAGAGGCGGGGACAGGGAATTTGCAGTTCTTC

v_gene: TRBV3-1/TRBV3-2
d_gene: -
abundance: -
j_gene: TRBJ2-7
CDR3aa: CASSQGSREQYF
CDR3nt: TGTGCCAGCAGCCAGGGGAGCCGAGAGCAGTACTTC

v_gene: TRBV5-1
d_gene: TRBD2
abundance: -
j_gene: TRBJ2-1
CDR3aa: CASSLEVASGRNDEQFF
CDR3nt: TGCGCCAGCAGCTTGGAAGTCGCTAGCGGGAGAAATGATGAGCAGTTCTTC

v_gene: TRBV11-2
d_gene: -
abundance: -
j_gene: TRBJ1-5
CDR3aa: CASSEGSGVRNQPQHF
CDR3nt: TGTGCCAGCAGCGAAGGGTCGGGGGTTCGGAATCAGCCCCAGCATTTT

v_gene: TRBV5-1
d_gene: TRBD2
abundance: -
j_gene: TRBJ2-2
CDR3aa: CASSLVLLSGGNTGELFF
CDR3nt: TGCGCCAGCAGCTTGGTCCTCCTTTCGGGGGGTAACACCGGGGAGCTGTTTTTT

v_gene: TRBV12-3/TRBV12-4
d_gene: -
abundance: -
j_gene: TRBJ1-1
CDR3aa: CASSLTSTEAFF
CDR3nt: TGTGCCAGCAGTTTGACAAGCACTGAAGCTTTCTTT

v_gene: TRBV4-1
d_gene: -
abundance: -
j_gene: TRBJ1-5
CDR3aa: CASSQDLPGTTFYSNQPQHF
CDR3nt: TGCGCCAGCAGCCAAGACTTACCAGGCACCACATTTTATAGCAATCAGCCCCAGCATTTT

v_gene: TRBV5-4
d_gene: TRBD1
abundance: -
j_gene: TRBJ1-6
CDR3aa: CASTALTGGGSPLHF
CDR3nt: TGTGCCAGCACCGCGTTGACAGGGGGCGGTTCACCCCTCCACTTT

v_gene: TRBV6-5
d_gene: TRBD1
abundance: once
j_gene: TRBJ1-6
CDR3aa: CASSYFPGTGFSPLHF
CDR3nt: TGTGCCAGCAGTTACTTTCCCGGGACAGGGTTCTCACCCCTCCACTTT

v_gene: TRBV3-1/TRBV3-2
d_gene: -
abundance: -
j_gene: TRBJ2-7
CDR3aa: CASSPGEGVYEQYF
CDR3nt: TGTGCCAGCAGTCCCGGGGAGGGGGTCTACGAGCAGTACTTC